This TCR beta chain was observed in a study of cytomegalovirus exposure and HLA in healthy donors. Regarding the study as a whole: The study carried out a later analysis of TCR beta sequences. It associated roughly 17,000 of them with specific HLA alleles at a false discovery rate of 0.05. A later analysis linked a missense DCLRE1C variant to TCR beta V- and J-gene trimming.

The PCR made use of 60 Vbeta and 13 Jbeta primers. Clones were sequenced by immunoSEQ multiplex PCR, and TCRdb holds only the in-frame ones, with some missing. The data hold about 200,000 clones, with about four fifths observed a single time. The V and J ends lost 9 bases and 4 bases respectively, with 9 bases between them. Per the germline V gene, CDR1 is MDHEN and CDR2 is SYDVKM. There are 11 residues in the CDR3. Worth noting for this clone: Antigen: not known.

The chain links TRBV28 to TRBJ1-2; D is unclear. The sequence came from a woman aged 45-65 years in good health and CMV-seronegative. Sequences were obtained from PBMCs. CDR3 sequence: CASKESYGYTF. CDR3 bases: TGTGCCAGTAAGGAGTCCTATGGCTACACCTTC.